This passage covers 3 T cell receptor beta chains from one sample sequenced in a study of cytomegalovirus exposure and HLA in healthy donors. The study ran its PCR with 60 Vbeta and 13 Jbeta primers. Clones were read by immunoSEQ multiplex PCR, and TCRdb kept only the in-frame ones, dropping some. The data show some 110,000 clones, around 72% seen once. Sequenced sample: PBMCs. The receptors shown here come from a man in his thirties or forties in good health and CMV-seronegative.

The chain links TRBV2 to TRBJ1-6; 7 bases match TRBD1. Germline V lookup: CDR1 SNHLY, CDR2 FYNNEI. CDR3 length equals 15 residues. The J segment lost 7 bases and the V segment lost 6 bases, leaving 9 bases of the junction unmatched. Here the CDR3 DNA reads TGTGCCAGCAGGAGGCAGGGACAGCCAAATTCACCCCTCCACTTT. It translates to CASRRQGQPNSPLHF.

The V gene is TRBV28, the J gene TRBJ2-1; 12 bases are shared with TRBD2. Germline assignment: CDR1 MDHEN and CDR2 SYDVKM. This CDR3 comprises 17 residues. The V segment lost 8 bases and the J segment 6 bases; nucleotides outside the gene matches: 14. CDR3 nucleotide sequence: TGTGCCAGCCGACTAGCGGGAGACATCGGGGAACTCAATGAGCAGTTCTTC. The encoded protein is CASRLAGDIGELNEQFF.

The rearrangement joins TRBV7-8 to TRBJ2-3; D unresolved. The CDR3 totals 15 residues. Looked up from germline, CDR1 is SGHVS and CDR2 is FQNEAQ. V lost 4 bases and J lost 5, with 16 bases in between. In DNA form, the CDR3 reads TGTGCCAGCAGCTCATATCGGTCAGGCCAAGATACGCAGTATTTT. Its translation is CASSSYRSGQDTQYF.